This T cell receptor beta chain was obtained from a study of identical twins. Study-level points and caveats: Clonotypes of the beta chain that were abundant in cord blood carried fewer insertions (memory repertoires showed none). Researchers reported weaker excess twin sharing in beta out-of-frame sequences.

Each donor (without exception) was a healthy Caucasian. Each CDR3 protein is one row after TCRdb ran MiXCR on the 5' RACE reads. The repertoire holds around 570,000 distinct CDR3 sequences, with 9.6% as singletons. This clonotype was found a few times. Its target is unknown. This same sample was also part of a study on yellow fever vaccine responses in identical twins. That source reports: Convergence reportedly seemed to mark part of the twins' vaccine T cell response, with personalization marking the rest.

This clonotype originated in a woman in her late teens or twenties in good health. Sequencing used PBMCs.

CDR3 protein: CSVVPIGLEKETQYF. The CDR3 DNA reads as TGCAGCGTTGTCCCCATAGGGCTGGAAAAGGAGACCCAGTACTTC. The J gene is TRBJ2-5, the V gene TRBV29-1, with D hard to call. In germline, CDR1 is SQVTM, CDR2 ANQGSEA. There are 15 residues in the CDR3. Trimming took 4 bases from V and 5 from J, leaving 20 bases between them.